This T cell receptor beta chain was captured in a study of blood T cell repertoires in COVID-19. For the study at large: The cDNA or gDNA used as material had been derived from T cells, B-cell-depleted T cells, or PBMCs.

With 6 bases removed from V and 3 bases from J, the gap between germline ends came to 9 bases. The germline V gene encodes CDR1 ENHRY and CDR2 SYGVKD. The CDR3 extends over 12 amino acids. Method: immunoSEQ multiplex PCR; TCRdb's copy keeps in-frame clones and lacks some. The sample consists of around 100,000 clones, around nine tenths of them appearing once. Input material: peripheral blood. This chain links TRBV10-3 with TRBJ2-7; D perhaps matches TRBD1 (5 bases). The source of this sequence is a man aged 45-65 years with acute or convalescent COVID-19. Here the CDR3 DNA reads TGTGCCATCAGCATGACAGTCTACGAGCAGTACTTC. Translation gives CAISMTVYEQYF.